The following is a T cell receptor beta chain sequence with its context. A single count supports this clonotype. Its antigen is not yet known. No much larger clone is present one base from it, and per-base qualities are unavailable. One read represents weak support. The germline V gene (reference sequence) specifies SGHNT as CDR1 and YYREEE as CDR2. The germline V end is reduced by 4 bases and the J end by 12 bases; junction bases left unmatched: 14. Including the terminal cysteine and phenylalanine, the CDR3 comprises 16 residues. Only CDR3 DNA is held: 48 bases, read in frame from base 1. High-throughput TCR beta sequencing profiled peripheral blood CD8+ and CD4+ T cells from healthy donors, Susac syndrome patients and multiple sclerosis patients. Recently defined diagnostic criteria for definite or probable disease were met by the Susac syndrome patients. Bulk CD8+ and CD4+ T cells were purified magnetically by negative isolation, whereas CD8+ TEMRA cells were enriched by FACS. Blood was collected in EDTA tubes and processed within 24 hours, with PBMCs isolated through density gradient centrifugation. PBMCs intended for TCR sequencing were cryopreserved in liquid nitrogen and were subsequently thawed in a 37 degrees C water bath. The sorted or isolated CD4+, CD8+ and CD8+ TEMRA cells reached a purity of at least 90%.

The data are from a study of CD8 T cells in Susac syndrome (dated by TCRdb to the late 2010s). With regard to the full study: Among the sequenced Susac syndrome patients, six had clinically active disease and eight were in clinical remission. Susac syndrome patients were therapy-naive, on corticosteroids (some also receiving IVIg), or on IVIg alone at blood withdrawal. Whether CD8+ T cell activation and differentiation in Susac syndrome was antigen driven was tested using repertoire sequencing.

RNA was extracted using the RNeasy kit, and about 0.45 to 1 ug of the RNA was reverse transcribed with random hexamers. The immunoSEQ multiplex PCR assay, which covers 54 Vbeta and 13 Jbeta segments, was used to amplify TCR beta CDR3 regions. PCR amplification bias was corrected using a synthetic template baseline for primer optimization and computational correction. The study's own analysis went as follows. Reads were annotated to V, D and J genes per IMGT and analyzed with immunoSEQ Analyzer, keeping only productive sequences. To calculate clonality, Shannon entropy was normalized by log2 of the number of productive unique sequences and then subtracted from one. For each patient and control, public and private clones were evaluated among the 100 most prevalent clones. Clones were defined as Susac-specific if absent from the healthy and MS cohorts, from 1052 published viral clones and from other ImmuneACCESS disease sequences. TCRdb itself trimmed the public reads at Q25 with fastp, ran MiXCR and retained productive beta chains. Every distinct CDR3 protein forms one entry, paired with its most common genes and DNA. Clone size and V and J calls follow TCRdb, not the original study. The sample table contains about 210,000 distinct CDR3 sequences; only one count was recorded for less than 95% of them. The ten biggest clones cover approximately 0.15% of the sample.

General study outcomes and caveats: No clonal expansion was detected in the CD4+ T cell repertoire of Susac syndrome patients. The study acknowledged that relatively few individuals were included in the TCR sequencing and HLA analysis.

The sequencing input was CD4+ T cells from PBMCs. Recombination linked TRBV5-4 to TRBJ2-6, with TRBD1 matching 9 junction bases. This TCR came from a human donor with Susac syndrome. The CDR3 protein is CASSPPTGQGPGVLTF. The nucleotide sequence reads TGTGCCAGCAGCCCCCCCACGGGACAGGGTCCCGGCGTCCTGACTTTC.